This entry describes one T cell receptor (beta chain). Its antigen is still unknown. The sample originates from a study of cytomegalovirus exposure and HLA in healthy donors. Findings and caveats of the study: Immune exposure was documented only through CMV serostatus. A later analysis linked 16,951 TCR beta sequences to HLA alleles at 0.05 false discovery rate.

The CDR3 has 13 residues. Trimming took 3 bases from V and 1 from J, leaving 7 bases between them. The germline V gene has CDR1 LNHDA and CDR2 SQIVND (reference sequence). This PCR relied on a set of 60 Vbeta primers and 13 Jbeta primers. Using immunoSEQ multiplex PCR, the repertoire was profiled, and TCRdb retains in-frame clones only, with some absent. The table lists roughly 90,000 clones, around 82% of them singletons. The TCR originated in a man aged 25 to 40 in good health and CMV-seropositive. This sequence joins TRBV19 and TRBJ2-7; D remains unclear. Material for sequencing was PBMCs. CDR3 in amino acids: CASSIGSSYEQYF. DNA of the CDR3: TGTGCCAGTAGTATCGGTAGTTCCTACGAGCAGTACTTC.